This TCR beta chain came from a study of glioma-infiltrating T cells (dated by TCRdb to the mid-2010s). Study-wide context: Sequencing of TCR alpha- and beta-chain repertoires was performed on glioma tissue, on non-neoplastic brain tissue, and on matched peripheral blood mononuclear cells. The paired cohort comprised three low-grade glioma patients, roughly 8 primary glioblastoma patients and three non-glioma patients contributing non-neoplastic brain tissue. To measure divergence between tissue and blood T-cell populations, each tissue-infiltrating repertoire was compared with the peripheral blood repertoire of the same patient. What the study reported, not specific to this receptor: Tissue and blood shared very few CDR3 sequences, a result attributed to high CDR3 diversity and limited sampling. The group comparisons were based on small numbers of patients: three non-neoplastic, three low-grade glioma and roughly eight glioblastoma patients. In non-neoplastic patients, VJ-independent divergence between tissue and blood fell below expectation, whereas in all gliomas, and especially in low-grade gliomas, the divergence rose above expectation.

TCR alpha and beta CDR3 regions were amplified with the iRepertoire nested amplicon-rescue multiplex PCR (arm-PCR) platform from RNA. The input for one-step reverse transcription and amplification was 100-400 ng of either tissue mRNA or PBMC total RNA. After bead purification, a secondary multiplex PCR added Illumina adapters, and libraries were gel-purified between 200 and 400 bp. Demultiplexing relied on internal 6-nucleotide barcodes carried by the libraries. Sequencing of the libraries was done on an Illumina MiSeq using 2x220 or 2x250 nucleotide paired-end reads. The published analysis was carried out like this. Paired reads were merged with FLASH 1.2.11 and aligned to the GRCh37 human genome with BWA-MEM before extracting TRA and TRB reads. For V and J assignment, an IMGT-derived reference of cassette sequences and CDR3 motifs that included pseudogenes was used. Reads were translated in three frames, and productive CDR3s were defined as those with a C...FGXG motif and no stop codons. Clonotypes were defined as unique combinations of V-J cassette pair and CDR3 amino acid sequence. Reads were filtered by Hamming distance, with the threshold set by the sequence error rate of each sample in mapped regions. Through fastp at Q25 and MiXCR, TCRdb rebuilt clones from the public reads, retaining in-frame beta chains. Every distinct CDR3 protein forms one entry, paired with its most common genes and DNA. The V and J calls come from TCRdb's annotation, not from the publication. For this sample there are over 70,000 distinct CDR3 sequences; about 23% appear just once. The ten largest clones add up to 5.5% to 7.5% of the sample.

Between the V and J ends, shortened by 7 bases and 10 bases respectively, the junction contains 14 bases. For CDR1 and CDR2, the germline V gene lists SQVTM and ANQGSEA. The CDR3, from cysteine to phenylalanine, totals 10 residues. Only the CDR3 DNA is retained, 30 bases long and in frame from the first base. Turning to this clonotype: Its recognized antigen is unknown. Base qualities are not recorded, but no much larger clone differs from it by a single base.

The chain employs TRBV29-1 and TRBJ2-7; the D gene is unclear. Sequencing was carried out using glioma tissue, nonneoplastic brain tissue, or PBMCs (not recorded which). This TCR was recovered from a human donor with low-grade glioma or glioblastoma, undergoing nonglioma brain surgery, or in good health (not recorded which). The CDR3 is CSAGFGPQYF. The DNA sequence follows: TGCAGCGCCGGTTTCGGCCCCCAGTACTTC.